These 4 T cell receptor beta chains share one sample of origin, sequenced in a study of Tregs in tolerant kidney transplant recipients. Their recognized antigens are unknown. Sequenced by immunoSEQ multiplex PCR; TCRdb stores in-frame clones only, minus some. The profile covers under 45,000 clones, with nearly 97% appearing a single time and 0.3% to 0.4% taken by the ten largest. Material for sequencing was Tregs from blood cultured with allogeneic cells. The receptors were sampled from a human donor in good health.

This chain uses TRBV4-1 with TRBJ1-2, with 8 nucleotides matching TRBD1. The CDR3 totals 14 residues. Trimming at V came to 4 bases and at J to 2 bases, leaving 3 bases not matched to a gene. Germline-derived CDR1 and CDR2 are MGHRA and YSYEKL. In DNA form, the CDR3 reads TGCGCCAGCAGCCTAGGACAGGGAAACTATGGCTACACCTTC. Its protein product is CASSLGQGNYGYTF.

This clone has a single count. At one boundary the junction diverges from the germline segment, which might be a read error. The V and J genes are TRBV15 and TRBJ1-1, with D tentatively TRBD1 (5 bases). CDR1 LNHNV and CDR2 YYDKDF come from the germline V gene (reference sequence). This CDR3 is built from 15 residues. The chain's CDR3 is CATSTGLLAGTEAFF. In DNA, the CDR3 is TGTGCCACAAGCACGGGGCTTCTAGCAGGGACTGAAGCTTTCTTT.

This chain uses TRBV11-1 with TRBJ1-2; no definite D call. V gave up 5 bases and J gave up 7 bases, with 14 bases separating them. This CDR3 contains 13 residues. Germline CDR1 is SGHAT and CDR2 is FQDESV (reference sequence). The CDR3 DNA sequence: TGTGCCAGCAGCGCACAAGGTGGTGGTGGCTACACCTTC. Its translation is CASSAQGGGGYTF.

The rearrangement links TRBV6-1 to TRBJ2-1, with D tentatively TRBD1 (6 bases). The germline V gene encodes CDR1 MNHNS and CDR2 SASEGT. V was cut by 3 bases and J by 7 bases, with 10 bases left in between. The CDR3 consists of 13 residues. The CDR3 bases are TGTGCCAGCAGTGAGGCAGGGGAGAATGAGCAGTTCTTC. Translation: CASSEAGENEQFF.